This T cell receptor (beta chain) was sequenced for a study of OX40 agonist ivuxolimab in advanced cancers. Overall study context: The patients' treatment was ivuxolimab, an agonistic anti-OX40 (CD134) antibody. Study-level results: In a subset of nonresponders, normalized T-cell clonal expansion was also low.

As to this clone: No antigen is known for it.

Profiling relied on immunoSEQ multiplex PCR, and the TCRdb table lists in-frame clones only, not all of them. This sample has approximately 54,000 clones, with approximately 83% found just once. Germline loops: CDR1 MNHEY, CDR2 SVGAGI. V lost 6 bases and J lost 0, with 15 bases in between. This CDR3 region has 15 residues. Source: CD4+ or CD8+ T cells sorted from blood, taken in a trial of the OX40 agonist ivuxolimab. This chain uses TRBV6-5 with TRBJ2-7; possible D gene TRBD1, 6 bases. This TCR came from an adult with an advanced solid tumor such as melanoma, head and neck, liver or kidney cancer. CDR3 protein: CASSRDWDISYEQYF. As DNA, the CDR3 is TGTGCCAGCAGCCGCGATTGGGACATCTCCTACGAGCAGTACTTC.